These 25 T cell receptor beta chains came from one sample sequenced in a study of CD8+ T cells in alopecia areata. The sequencing template was cDNA reverse transcribed from extracted RNA. The repertoire was sequenced with immunoSEQ multiplex PCR; TCRdb's copy has only in-frame clones and lacks some. Among around 120,000 clones listed, around 64% were seen once. The source material was CD4+ T cells sorted from blood. These receptors all stem from a human donor in good health.

This clone showed up just a few times. The chain joins TRBV5-6 to TRBJ1-2; possible D gene TRBD1, 6 bases. The V end lost 3 bases, the J end lost 0 bases, and 15 bases lay between the germline ends. The CDR3 is 16 residues long. In germline, CDR1 is SGHDT, CDR2 YYEEEE. CDR3 sequence (DNA): TGTGCCAGCAGCTACGGCAGAGGGGGAGCTAACTATGGCTACACCTTC. This codes for CASSYGRGGANYGYTF.

This clone occurred a few times. The gene calls are TRBV7-2 and TRBJ1-2, with 7 bases aligning to TRBD1. The CDR3 is 15 amino acids. V lost 1 base and J lost 7; bases outside the gene matches: 9. The V gene's germline CDR1 is SGHTA and CDR2 FQGNSA. CDR3 sequence reads: CASSLVPGQTGGYTF. CDR3 sequence (DNA): TGTGCCAGCAGCTTAGTACCGGGACAGACGGGTGGCTACACCTTC.

The chain joins TRBV28 to TRBJ1-5; D is ambiguous. V was cut by 3 bases and J by 2 bases, with 8 bases left in between. The germline V gene encodes CDR1 MDHEN and CDR2 SYDVKM. The CDR3 is 14 residues long. The CDR3 nucleotides read TGTGCCAGCAGTTTCAGTCACCGCAATCAGCCCCAGCATTTT. Its translation is CASSFSHRNQPQHF. Together with reference TRBV28 and TRBJ1-5, the CDR3 gives the full variable domain: DVKVTQSSRYLVKRTGEKVFLECVQDMDHENMFWYRQDPGLGLRLIYFSYDVKMKEKGDIPEGYSVSREKKERFSLILESASTNQTSMYLCASSFSHRNQPQHFGDGTRLSIL.

The chain combines TRBV29-1 with TRBJ2-3, with 8 bases matching TRBD2. The CDR3 is 15 residues long. CDR1 is SQVTM and CDR2 is ANQGSEA in the germline V gene. The V gene end was trimmed by 4 bases and the J gene end by 6 bases; junction bases not matched to a gene: 12. The DNA of the CDR3 is TGCAGCGTTGCGGCGGGGGGCCGTAGTGCGGATACGCAGTATTTT. Amino acid sequence: CSVAAGGRSADTQYF.

The gene calls are TRBV4-1 and TRBJ2-1; TRBD2 is a possible D gene (7 bases). V gave up 4 bases and J gave up 9 bases, with 19 bases separating them. Germline V CDR1 and CDR2: MGHRA, YSYEKL. The CDR3 spans 15 residues. This CDR3 is CASSPRGGGRGEQFF. The CDR3 DNA sequence: TGCGCCAGCAGCCCCCGGGGCGGGGGCAGGGGTGAGCAGTTCTTC.

A single count supports this clone. V and J are TRBV6-5 and TRBJ2-1; 10 nucleotides align to TRBD1. Germline V lookup: CDR1 MNHEY, CDR2 SVGAGI. The CDR3 extends over 15 amino acids. Losses at the gene ends were 6 bases for V and 4 bases for J; bases not matched to a gene: 6. CDR3 sequence: CASSRGQGSYNEQFF. CDR3 nucleotides: TGTGCCAGCAGCCGGGGACAGGGGTCTTACAATGAGCAGTTCTTC.

The rearrangement uses TRBV2 and TRBJ2-4; D may be TRBD2 (5 bases). V gave up 3 bases and J gave up 0 bases, with 9 bases separating them. Germline CDR1 and CDR2: SNHLY and FYNNEI. This CDR3 region has 15 residues. The CDR3 loop is CASSDAGTAKNIQYF. CDR3 nucleotide sequence: TGTGCCAGCAGTGATGCGGGTACAGCCAAAAACATTCAGTACTTC.

The DNA of the CDR3 is TGTGCCAGCATTAGTTCCACCGGGGAGCTGTTTTTT. This codes for CASISSTGELFF. The chain carries TRBV6-6 and TRBJ2-2; D is undetermined. V gave up 7 bases and J gave up 4 bases, with 7 bases separating them. CDR3 length equals 12 residues. Germline V gene sequence: CDR1 MNHNY, CDR2 SVGAGI (reference sequence).

Notes on this clone: Other DNA sequences of this sample code for an identical CDR3. The chain employs TRBV29-1 and TRBJ2-5, with 9 bases lining up with TRBD1. CDR3 size: 12 residues. Trimming took 7 bases from V and 5 from J; bases not matched to a gene: 5. Germline CDR1 is SQVTM and CDR2 is ANQGSEA. The CDR3: CSAGQGQETQYF. CDR3 DNA: TGCAGCGCCGGACAGGGGCAGGAGACCCAGTACTTC.

For the CDR3, the DNA is TGTGCCAGCAGCGTGCAAACGGGTCTCCAAGAGACCCAGTACTTC. Translation: CASSVQTGLQETQYF. V usage is TRBV9 and J usage is TRBJ2-5; no definite D call. CDR3 length: 15 amino acids. Trimming left V 2 bases short and J 1 base short, with 12 bases between. The germline V gene encodes CDR1 SGDLS and CDR2 YYNGEE.

The V gene is TRBV27, the J gene TRBJ2-7; D unresolved. Trimming left V 2 bases short and J 3 bases short, with 8 bases between. The CDR3 length is 13 residues. Germline V gene sequence: CDR1 MNHEY, CDR2 SMNVEV (reference sequence). The CDR3 DNA is TGTGCCAGCAGTTTACGCGCTTACTACGAGCAGTACTTC. Protein sequence: CASSLRAYYEQYF.

The chain uses TRBV10-2 and TRBJ1-1; no definite D call. Trimming stripped 6 bases from V and 0 bases from J, with 8 bases between. The V gene's germline CDR1 is WSHSY and CDR2 SAAADI. There are 13 residues in the CDR3. The CDR3, as DNA: TGCGCCAGCAGGCTCCAGTTGAACACTGAAGCTTTCTTT. Translating it yields CASRLQLNTEAFF.

The genes are TRBV5-1 and TRBJ2-5; D uncertain. V was pared by 4 bases and J by 5 bases, with 21 bases between. The CDR3 is 16 amino acids. Germline V gene sequence: CDR1 SGHRS, CDR2 YFSETQ. CDR3 nucleotide sequence: TGCGCCAGCAGCAGCCGGGTCGACCACGGGTGGGAGACCCAGTACTTC. The encoded protein is CASSSRVDHGWETQYF.

The genes are TRBV7-2 and TRBJ2-5; 8 nucleotides match TRBD1. With V trimmed by 6 bases and J by 5 bases, 8 bases remained unmatched. The germline V gene has CDR1 SGHTA and CDR2 FQGNSA. CDR3 length: 14 residues. This chain's CDR3 is CASSYGQGWETQYF. The DNA of the CDR3 is TGTGCCAGCAGTTATGGACAGGGTTGGGAGACCCAGTACTTC.

On this clone: Other DNA sequences from this sample encode an identical CDR3 as well. The chain joins TRBV9 to TRBJ1-6; no clear D. V lost 0 bases, J lost 11 bases, and 6 bases lay in between. From germline, CDR1 is SGDLS and CDR2 YYNGEE. The CDR3 totals 12 residues. The CDR3 is CASSVDRTPLHF. CDR3 sequence (DNA): TGTGCCAGCAGCGTAGACCGGACACCCCTCCACTTT.

The CDR3 is CASSQAEGGALNTEAFF. CDR3 DNA: TGCGCCAGCAGCCAAGCGGAGGGTGGGGCGCTGAACACTGAAGCTTTCTTT. The V and J genes are TRBV5-1 and TRBJ1-1, with D tentatively TRBD1 (5 bases). V dropped 4 bases and J dropped 0 bases, with 19 bases sitting between them. The CDR3 consists of 17 residues. CDR1 SGHRS and CDR2 YFSETQ come from the germline V gene.

V gene TRBV29-1 combines with J gene TRBJ1-2; weak D call: TRBD1 (5 bases). Between the trimmed V and J ends, which lost 3 bases and 5 bases, there was a span of 10 bases. This CDR3 has 12 amino acids. CDR1 SQVTM and CDR2 ANQGSEA come from the germline V gene. The DNA of the CDR3 is TGCAGCGTTGAGGAGGGGCTGTATGGCTACACCTTC. It specifies CSVEEGLYGYTF.

This clone was found once. The chain joins TRBV11-2 to TRBJ2-5; maybe TRBD2 (6 bases). The CDR3 covers 13 residues. Trimming took 4 bases from V and 5 from J, leaving 11 bases between them. The V gene's germline CDR1 is SGHAT and CDR2 FQNNGV. CDR3 in DNA: TGTGCCAGCAGCTCTGGGGGGACGGAGACCCAGTACTTC. It is translated as CASSSGGTETQYF. Full variable domain (remainder filled in from reference TRBV11-2 and TRBJ2-5): EAGVAQSPRYKIIEKRQSVAFWCNPISGHATLYWYQQILGQGPKLLIQFQNNGVVDDSQLPKDRFSAERLKGVDSTLKIQPAKLEDSAVYLCASSSGGTETQYFGPGTRLLVL.

The chain's CDR3 is CASSLEGGLSTDTQYF. The CDR3 nucleotides read TGCGCCAGCAGCTTGGAAGGGGGTTTGAGCACAGATACGCAGTATTTT. The rearrangement links TRBV5-1 to TRBJ2-3; TRBD1 might be the D (6 bases). This CDR3 spans 16 amino acids. With 0 bases removed from V and 0 bases from J, the gap between germline ends came to 11 bases. CDR1 SGHRS and CDR2 YFSETQ come from the germline V gene.

The CDR3 region is CASSAQGYGYTF. The CDR3 nucleotides are TGTGCCAGCAGTGCACAGGGCTATGGCTACACCTTC. The genes are TRBV25-1 and TRBJ1-2; possible D gene TRBD1, 6 bases. The CDR3 loop spans 12 amino acids. V was clipped by 4 bases and J by 4 bases, with 7 bases between them. Germline assignment: CDR1 MGHDK and CDR2 SYGVNS.

V usage is TRBV15 and J usage is TRBJ2-5; D may be TRBD2 (6 bases). V was trimmed by 0 bases and J by 5 bases, leaving 10 bases between them. This CDR3 has 14 amino acids. Germline-derived CDR1 and CDR2 are LNHNV and YYDKDF (reference sequence). In DNA form, the CDR3 reads TGTGCCACCAGCAGAGATCTTGGGAGGGAGACCCAGTACTTC. Protein: CATSRDLGRETQYF. Based on the CDR3 plus reference TRBV15 and TRBJ2-5, the full variable domain is DAMVIQNPRYQVTQFGKPVTLSCSQTLNHNVMYWYQQKSSQAPKLLFHYYDKDFNNEADTPDNFQSRRPNTSFCFLDIRSPGLGDTAMYLCATSRDLGRETQYFGPGTRLLVL.

This rearrangement joins TRBV25-1 to TRBJ1-3; tentative D call: TRBD1 (5 bases). V lost 7 bases and J 2 bases, leaving 12 bases between the germline ends. Per germline, CDR1 MGHDK and CDR2 SYGVNS. The CDR3 is 14 amino acids. The CDR3 DNA is TGTGCCAGCACCAACGCGGGGGCTGGAAACACCATATATTTT. As protein: CASTNAGAGNTIYF.

There are a few counts of this clone. The chain carries TRBV7-9 and TRBJ2-2; 8 bases fit TRBD2. The CDR3 sequence is 16 residues long. V trimming: 6 bases; J trimming: 7 bases; junction bases outside the gene matches: 13. Germline V gene lookup returns CDR1 SEHNR and CDR2 FQNEAQ (reference sequence). The CDR3 region is CASRPRAGVLSGELFF. The CDR3 nucleotides are TGTGCCAGCAGGCCCCGAGCGGGGGTATTGAGCGGGGAGCTGTTTTTT.

The chain combines TRBV4-1 with TRBJ1-1; D uncertain. The length of the CDR3 is 14 residues. V lost 6 bases and J lost 1, with 12 bases in between. Germline values: CDR1 MGHRA, CDR2 YSYEKL. The CDR3, as DNA: TGCGCCAGCAGGCTCTTGGGAGGGAACACTGAAGCTTTCTTT. Encoded protein: CASRLLGGNTEAFF.

CDR3 sequence reads: CSVVDRAYTDTQYF. The CDR3 DNA is TGCAGCGTTGTCGACAGGGCCTACACAGATACGCAGTATTTT. V and J are TRBV29-1 and TRBJ2-3; 7 bases agree with TRBD1. The CDR3 contains 14 residues. The ends lost 4 bases at V and 2 bases at J; junction bases unmatched: 6. The germline CDR1 and CDR2 sequences are SQVTM and ANQGSEA.